This is a list of T cell receptor beta chains from one sample in a study of blood T cell repertoires in COVID-19. Assay: immunoSEQ multiplex PCR; the TCRdb copy retains only in-frame clones and omits some. The sample records some 80,000 clones, approximately 90% being singletons. Sequenced sample: peripheral blood. Receptors were obtained from a human donor in a cohort sampled during active COVID-19. CDR3s include the opening cysteine and the closing phenylalanine or tryptophan. A D gene is named only where the DNA matches it firmly. Clone size is given for some rows only: seen once, a few or many times, or a class if the clone is expanded.

v_gene,j_gene,abundance,d_gene,CDR3aa,CDR3nt
TRBV11-2,TRBJ2-1,-,TRBD2,CASSLRIAGGFYNEQFF,TGTGCCAGCAGCCTTCGGATAGCGGGAGGGTTCTACAATGAGCAGTTCTTC
TRBV6-5,TRBJ1-1,-,-,CASSYRPGGADTEAFF,TGTGCCAGCAGTTACAGGCCGGGGGGCGCGGACACTGAAGCTTTCTTT
TRBV18,TRBJ2-7,-,-,CASSTGIPLYEQYF,TGTGCCAGCTCCACAGGAATACCCCTCTACGAGCAGTACTTC
TRBV21-1,TRBJ1-4,-,-,CARSTGGGTNEKLFF,TGTGCCAGAAGCACAGGGGGAGGTACTAATGAAAAACTGTTTTTT
TRBV5-1,TRBJ2-3,-,TRBD2,CASSFGASGGADTQYF,TGCGCCAGCAGCTTCGGGGCAAGCGGGGGGGCAGATACGCAGTATTTT
TRBV5-6,TRBJ2-4,-,TRBD2,CASSGRTSGVQYF,TGTGCCAGCAGCGGTAGGACTAGCGGGGTTCAGTACTTC
TRBV6-1,TRBJ2-7,-,TRBD1,CASSEDRGYEQYF,TGTGCCAGCAGTGAAGACAGGGGCTACGAGCAGTACTTC
TRBV6-6,TRBJ2-5,-,-,CASSKGGETQYF,TGTGCCAGCAGTAAAGGAGGAGAGACCCAGTACTTC
TRBV6-2/TRBV6-3,TRBJ1-2,-,-,CASSPRANYGYTF,TGTGCCAGCAGTCCCAGGGCTAACTATGGCTACACCTTC
TRBV25-1,TRBJ1-5,-,-,CASSEAGNQPQHF,TGTGCCAGCAGTGAGGCAGGGAATCAGCCCCAGCATTTT
TRBV28,TRBJ1-6,-,-,CASRQDLSSYNSPLHF,TGTGCCAGCAGACAGGACCTGAGCTCCTATAATTCACCCCTCCACTTT
TRBV19,TRBJ1-1,-,TRBD1,CASSKIGQEVGEAFF,TGTGCCAGTAGTAAAATCGGACAGGAGGTAGGTGAAGCTTTCTTT
TRBV27,TRBJ2-2,-,TRBD2,CASSLSPGLATGELFF,TGTGCCAGCAGTTTATCCCCTGGACTAGCCACCGGGGAGCTGTTTTTT
TRBV6-1,TRBJ2-7,-,TRBD2,CASSEVGGDTYEQYF,TGTGCCAGCAGTGAAGTGGGGGGGGATACCTACGAGCAGTACTTC
TRBV7-3,TRBJ2-2,once,TRBD2,CASSLRLPSGRGPGELFF,TGTGCCAGCAGCTTAAGGCTTCCTAGCGGGAGAGGGCCCGGGGAGCTGTTTTTT
TRBV11-2,TRBJ2-1,-,-,CASSPGGRSYNEQFF,TGTGCCAGCAGCCCGGGGGGCCGCTCCTACAATGAGCAGTTCTTC
TRBV29-1,TRBJ2-3,once,-,CSVEWSPTRGTDTQYF,TGCAGCGTTGAATGGTCACCTACCAGGGGCACAGATACGCAGTATTTT
TRBV20-1,TRBJ2-4,-,-,CSASDRALGIQYF,TGCAGTGCTAGTGACCGAGCCCTAGGCATTCAGTACTTC
TRBV6-5,TRBJ1-2,-,-,CASSYSRTYYGYTF,TGTGCCAGCAGTTACAGTCGGACATACTATGGCTACACCTTC
TRBV19,TRBJ2-3,-,TRBD1,CASSIVGQGTDTQYF,TGTGCCAGTAGTATAGTTGGACAGGGCACAGATACGCAGTATTTT
TRBV11-2,TRBJ2-2,medium-sized,-,CASSLGHNTGTGELFF,TGTGCCAGCAGCTTAGGGCATAATACAGGCACCGGGGAGCTGTTTTTT
TRBV18,TRBJ1-6,few,TRBD1,CASSPQGASNNSPLHF,TGTGCCAGCTCACCGCAGGGGGCTTCTAATAATTCACCCCTCCACTTT
TRBV29-1,TRBJ2-7,-,TRBD1,CSVTGQGPYEQYF,TGCAGCGTCACCGGACAGGGACCCTACGAGCAGTACTTC
TRBV6-6,TRBJ2-7,-,TRBD1,CASSWDRAYEQYF,TGTGCCAGCAGTTGGGACAGGGCCTACGAGCAGTACTTC
TRBV5-1,TRBJ2-1,once,TRBD2,CASSTTLAGARSNEQFF,TGCGCCAGCAGCACGACACTAGCGGGAGCAAGGTCAAATGAGCAGTTCTTC
TRBV19,TRBJ2-7,-,TRBD2,CASSAGTSGSGYEQYF,TGTGCCAGTAGTGCCGGGACTAGCGGTAGTGGCTACGAGCAGTACTTC
TRBV7-8,TRBJ2-2,few,TRBD1,CASSIPGQYTGELFF,TGTGCCAGCAGCATCCCGGGACAGTACACCGGGGAGCTGTTTTTT
TRBV6-2/TRBV6-3,TRBJ2-3,once,-,CASSLPQIRVASTDTQYF,TGTGCCAGCAGTTTACCCCAGATCCGGGTAGCTAGCACAGATACGCAGTATTTT
TRBV5-6,TRBJ1-2,-,TRBD1,CASSEPGQGVRGYTF,TGTGCCAGCAGCGAGCCGGGACAGGGGGTGAGAGGCTACACCTTC
TRBV6-1,TRBJ2-7,-,-,CASSEQKSGRLSYEQYF,TGTGCCAGCAGTGAACAGAAGTCGGGTAGACTATCCTACGAGCAGTACTTC
TRBV7-9,TRBJ1-5,-,TRBD1,CASSFTRQGNEEPQHF,TGTGCCAGCAGCTTTACCCGACAGGGAAACGAAGAGCCCCAGCATTTT
TRBV28,TRBJ1-4,-,-,CASSFVVVPGKLFF,TGTGCCAGCAGTTTTGTTGTGGTTCCGGGGAAACTGTTTTTT
TRBV7-9,TRBJ2-1,-,-,CASSLIGGYNEQFF,TGTGCCAGCAGCTTAATAGGGGGATACAATGAGCAGTTCTTC
TRBV9,TRBJ1-3,-,-,CASSVSGGSGNTIYF,TGTGCCAGCAGCGTAAGCGGGGGTAGTGGAAACACCATATATTTT
TRBV5-1,TRBJ1-5,-,TRBD1,CASSLQGRNNQPQHF,TGCGCCAGCAGCTTACAGGGGCGGAACAATCAGCCCCAGCATTTT
TRBV7-2,TRBJ2-7,-,-,CASSLETAYEQYF,TGTGCCAGCAGCTTAGAGACAGCCTACGAGCAGTACTTC
TRBV2,TRBJ1-5,-,-,CASSVGASIAGQPQHF,TGTGCCAGCAGTGTAGGGGCCTCGATTGCCGGTCAGCCCCAGCATTTT
TRBV7-8,TRBJ2-7,-,TRBD2,CASRKTSGVTPSIYEQYF,TGTGCCAGCAGAAAGACTAGCGGGGTTACACCGAGCATCTACGAGCAGTACTTC
TRBV3-1/TRBV3-2,TRBJ2-1,-,-,CASSQDVQGRNEQFF,TGTGCCAGCAGCCAAGATGTACAGGGCCGCAATGAGCAGTTCTTC
TRBV6-5,TRBJ1-2,-,-,CASRFFQGNYGYTF,TGTGCCAGCAGGTTCTTCCAGGGTAACTATGGCTACACCTTC
TRBV10-3,TRBJ1-2,-,TRBD1,CAISDGTAYGYTF,TGTGCCATCAGTGACGGGACAGCCTATGGCTACACCTTC
TRBV12-3/TRBV12-4,TRBJ2-3,once,-,CASKPGTPDTQYF,TGTGCCAGCAAACCGGGGACTCCAGATACGCAGTATTTT
TRBV2,TRBJ1-2,-,-,CASRYRTQGGYTF,TGTGCCAGCAGGTACAGGACGCAGGGTGGCTACACCTTC
TRBV3-1/TRBV3-2,TRBJ2-5,once,-,CASSHGGYQETQYF,TGTGCCAGCAGCCACGGAGGCTACCAAGAGACCCAGTACTTC
TRBV3-1/TRBV3-2,TRBJ1-2,-,-,CASSQDQGRSGYTF,TGTGCCAGCAGCCAAGATCAGGGAAGAAGTGGCTACACCTTC
TRBV5-1,TRBJ2-3,-,TRBD1,CASSAGTGVYTQYF,TGCGCCAGCAGCGCCGGGACAGGGGTTTATACGCAGTATTTT
TRBV5-4,TRBJ2-3,-,TRBD2,CASSFYLAGGSDTQYF,TGTGCCAGCAGCTTTTATCTAGCGGGAGGTTCAGATACGCAGTATTTT
TRBV7-2,TRBJ2-5,-,-,CASSLTGGLETQYF,TGTGCCAGCAGCTTAACGGGCGGGTTGGAGACCCAGTACTTC
TRBV7-2,TRBJ1-2,-,-,CASSPGAGAPNYGYTF,TGTGCCAGCAGCCCAGGGGCGGGGGCTCCTAACTATGGCTACACCTTC
TRBV25-1,TRBJ2-4,-,TRBD2,CASSVLATSGKNIQYF,TGTGCCAGCAGTGTCCTCGCCACTAGCGGGAAAAACATTCAGTACTTC
TRBV25-1,TRBJ1-1,-,-,CASSEFGSEAFF,TGTGCCAGCAGTGAATTCGGTAGTGAAGCTTTCTTT